The clone carrying this TCR beta chain was detected only a few times. The CDR3 has 16 amino acids. The trim removed 4 bases at V and 2 bases at J, leaving 6 bases unmatched. Germline CDR1 is SGHVS and CDR2 is FNYEAQ. How the authors handled the data: Nucleated cell number was recorded as an estimate derived from reference gene primer amplification. Here immunoSEQ multiplex PCR was the method, and the copy in TCRdb shows in-frame clones only, minus some. That table is the source of V, J and clone size, and D and trimming were worked out from the DNA. This table has roughly 500,000 clones, approximately 87% appearing once. The data were taken from a study of blood T cell repertoires in COVID-19. Everyone who took part was roughly 18 to 89 years old, and they came from over 20 US areas. Cohorts were determined from participant-reported clinical history.

Sequencing was carried out using PBMCs or T cells enriched from blood (not recorded which). The chain employs TRBV7-6 and TRBJ2-2; 8 positions match TRBD2. This TCR derives from a woman aged 40 to 50 who had recovered from COVID-19. The CDR3 here is CASSSRLASNTGELFF. As DNA, the CDR3 is TGTGCCAGCAGCTCCCGACTAGCGTCTAACACCGGGGAGCTGTTTTTT.